This record covers a single T cell receptor (beta chain). What it recognizes is unknown. The sample is drawn from a study of long-term antiretroviral therapy in people with HIV. Study outcomes and limitations: Collection spanned 2004 to 2017; ART regimens may be less effective than current ones. On ART adherence, viral resistance or therapy changes, no data were available. Clonotypes expanded prior to ART showed repertoire dominance at all sampled time points.

At the survey level, the v3.0 immunoSEQ assay was run. The repertoire was sequenced with immunoSEQ multiplex PCR; TCRdb's copy has only in-frame clones and lacks some. The sample records 20,000 to 25,000 clones, roughly 80% being singletons. Every one of the donors gave at least one pre-ART PBMC sample and at least two post-ART PBMC samples. This CDR3 has 14 residues. V was shortened by 6 bases and J by 1 base, with 11 bases between the two germline ends. Germline CDR1 reads KGHSH; CDR2 reads LQKENI. V gene TRBV18 combines with J gene TRBJ2-3; a weak D match, TRBD1 (7 bases). This TCR was sampled from a woman in her thirties with HIV. This specimen consisted of unsorted PBMCs, obtained 0.2 years after starting antiretroviral therapy. CDR3 DNA sequence: TGTGCCAGCTCTCAGGGGGGAGGCACAGATACGCAGTATTTT. Amino acids: CASSQGGGTDTQYF.